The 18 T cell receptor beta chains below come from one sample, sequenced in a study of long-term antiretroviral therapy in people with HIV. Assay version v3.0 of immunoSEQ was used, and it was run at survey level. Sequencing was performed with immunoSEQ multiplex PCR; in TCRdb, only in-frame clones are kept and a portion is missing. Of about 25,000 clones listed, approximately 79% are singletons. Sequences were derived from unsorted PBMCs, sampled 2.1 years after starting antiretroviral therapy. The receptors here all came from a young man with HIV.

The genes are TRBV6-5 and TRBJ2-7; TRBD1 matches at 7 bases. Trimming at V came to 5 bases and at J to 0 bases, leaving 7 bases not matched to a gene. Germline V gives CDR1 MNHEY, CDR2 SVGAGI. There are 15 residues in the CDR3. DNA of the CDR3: TGTGCCAGCAGTCGTACAGGGGATAGCTCCTACGAGCAGTACTTC. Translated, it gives CASSRTGDSSYEQYF.

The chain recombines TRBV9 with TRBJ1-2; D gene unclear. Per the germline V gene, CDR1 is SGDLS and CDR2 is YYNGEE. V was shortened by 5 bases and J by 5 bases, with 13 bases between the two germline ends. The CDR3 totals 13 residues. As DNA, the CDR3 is TGTGCCAGCAGTAACGAGAGACCTTATGGCTACACCTTC. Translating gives CASSNERPYGYTF.

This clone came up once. The CDR3: CASSLGGVGTYEQYF. CDR3 nucleotides: TGCGCCAGCAGCTTGGGGGGGGTAGGGACCTACGAGCAGTACTTC. The chain carries TRBV5-1 and TRBJ2-7; tentative D call: TRBD2 (6 bases). The V and J ends lost 0 bases and 2 bases respectively, with 12 bases between them. CDR1 SGHRS and CDR2 YFSETQ come from the germline V gene. The CDR3 sequence is 15 residues long. The variable domain in full, with the rest retrieved from reference TRBV5-1 and TRBJ2-7, is KAGVTQTPRYLIKTRGQQVTLSCSPISGHRSVSWYQQTPGQGLQFLFEYFSETQRNKGNFPGRFSGRQFSNSRSEMNVSTLELGDSALYLCASSLGGVGTYEQYFGPGTRLTVT.

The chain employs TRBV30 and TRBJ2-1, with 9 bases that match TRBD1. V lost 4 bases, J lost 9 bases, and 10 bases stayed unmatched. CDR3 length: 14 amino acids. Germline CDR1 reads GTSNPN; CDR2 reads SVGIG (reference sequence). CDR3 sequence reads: CAWTGTGFFGEQFF. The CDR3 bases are TGTGCCTGGACCGGGACAGGGTTTTTCGGTGAGCAGTTCTTC.

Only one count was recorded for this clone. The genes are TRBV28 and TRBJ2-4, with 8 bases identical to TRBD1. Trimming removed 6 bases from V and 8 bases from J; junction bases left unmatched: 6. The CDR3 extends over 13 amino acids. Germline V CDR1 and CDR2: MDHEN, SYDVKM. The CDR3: CASRRQGRYIQYF. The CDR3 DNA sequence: TGTGCCAGCAGACGACAGGGGAGGTACATTCAGTACTTC.

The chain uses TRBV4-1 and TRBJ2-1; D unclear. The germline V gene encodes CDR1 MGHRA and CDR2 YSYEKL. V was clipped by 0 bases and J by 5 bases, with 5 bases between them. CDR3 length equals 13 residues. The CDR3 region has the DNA TGCGCCAGCAGCCAAGATCAGCACAATGAGCAGTTCTTC. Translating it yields CASSQDQHNEQFF.

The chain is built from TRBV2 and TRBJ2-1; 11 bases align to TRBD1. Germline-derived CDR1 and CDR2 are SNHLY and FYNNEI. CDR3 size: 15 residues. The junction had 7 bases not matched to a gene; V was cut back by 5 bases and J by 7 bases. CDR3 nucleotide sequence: TGTGCCAGCAGTAATGGACAGGGGGCTGGTAATGAGCAGTTCTTC. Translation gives CASSNGQGAGNEQFF.

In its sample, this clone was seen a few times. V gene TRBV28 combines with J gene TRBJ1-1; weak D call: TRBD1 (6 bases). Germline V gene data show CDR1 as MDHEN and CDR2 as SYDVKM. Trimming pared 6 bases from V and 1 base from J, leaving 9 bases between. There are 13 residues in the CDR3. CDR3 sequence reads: CASRTGQNTEAFF. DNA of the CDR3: TGTGCCAGCAGGACAGGTCAGAACACTGAAGCTTTCTTT.

The CDR3 reads CASSEKAGSGYEQYF. The CDR3 DNA sequence: TGTGCCAGCAGTGAGAAGGCAGGCTCGGGCTACGAGCAGTACTTC. The chain links TRBV6-4 to TRBJ2-7; D is undetermined. CDR1 is MRHNA, CDR2 SNTAGT, per germline. The CDR3 consists of 15 residues. V was clipped by 3 bases and J by 3 bases, with 15 bases between them.

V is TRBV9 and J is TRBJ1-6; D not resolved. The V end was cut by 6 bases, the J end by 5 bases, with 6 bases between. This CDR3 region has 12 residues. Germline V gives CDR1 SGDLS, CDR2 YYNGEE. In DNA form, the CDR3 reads TGTGCCAGCAACAGAAATAATTCACCCCTCCACTTT. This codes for CASNRNNSPLHF.

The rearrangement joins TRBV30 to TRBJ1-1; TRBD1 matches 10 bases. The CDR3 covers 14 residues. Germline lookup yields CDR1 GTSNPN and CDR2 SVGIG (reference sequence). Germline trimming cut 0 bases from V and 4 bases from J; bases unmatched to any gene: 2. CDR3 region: CAWSVGTGATEAFF. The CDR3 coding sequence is TGTGCCTGGAGTGTGGGGACAGGGGCCACTGAAGCTTTCTTT.

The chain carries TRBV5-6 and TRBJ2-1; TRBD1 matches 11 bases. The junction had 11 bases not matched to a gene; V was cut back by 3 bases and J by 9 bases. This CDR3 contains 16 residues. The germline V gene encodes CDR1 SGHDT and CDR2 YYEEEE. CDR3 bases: TGTGCCAGCAGCTCAATCCGGGACAGGGGGGGCCTTGAGCAGTTCTTC. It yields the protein CASSSIRDRGGLEQFF.

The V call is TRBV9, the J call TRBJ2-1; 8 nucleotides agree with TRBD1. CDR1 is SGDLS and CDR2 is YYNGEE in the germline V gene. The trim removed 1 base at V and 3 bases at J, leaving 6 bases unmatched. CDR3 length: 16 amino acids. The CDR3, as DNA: TGTGCCAGCAGCGTAAGGCCAGGGGGCATCTACAATGAGCAGTTCTTC. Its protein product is CASSVRPGGIYNEQFF.

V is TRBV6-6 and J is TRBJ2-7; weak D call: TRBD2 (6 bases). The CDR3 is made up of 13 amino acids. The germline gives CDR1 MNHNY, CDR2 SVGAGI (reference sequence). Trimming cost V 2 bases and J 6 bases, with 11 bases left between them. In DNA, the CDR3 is TGTGCCAGCAGTTACGGGACTCCCCTCGAGCAGTACTTC. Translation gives CASSYGTPLEQYF.

The CDR3 DNA follows: TGTGCCTGGAGTGTACTAGGGTTAGGTGAGCAGTTCTTC. Amino acid sequence: CAWSVLGLGEQFF. This rearrangement joins TRBV30 to TRBJ2-1, with a tentative D call TRBD2 (5 bases). Trimming pared 0 bases from V and 9 bases from J, leaving 12 bases between. The CDR3 is 13 amino acids. CDR1 and CDR2 (germline): GTSNPN, SVGIG (reference sequence).

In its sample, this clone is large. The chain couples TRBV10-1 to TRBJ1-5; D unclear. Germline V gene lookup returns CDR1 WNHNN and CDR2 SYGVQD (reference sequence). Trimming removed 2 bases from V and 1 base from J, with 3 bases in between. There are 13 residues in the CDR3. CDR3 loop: CASSEKSNQPQHF. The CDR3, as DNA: TGCGCCAGCAGTGAGAAGAGCAATCAGCCCCAGCATTTT.

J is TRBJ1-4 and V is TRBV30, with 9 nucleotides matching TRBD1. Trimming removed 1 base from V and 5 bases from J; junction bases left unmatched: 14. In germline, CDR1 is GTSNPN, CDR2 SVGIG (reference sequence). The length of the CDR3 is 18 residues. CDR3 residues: CAWSAPPGQGYWNEKLFF. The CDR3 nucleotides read TGTGCCTGGAGTGCCCCCCCGGGACAGGGTTATTGGAATGAAAAACTGTTTTTT.

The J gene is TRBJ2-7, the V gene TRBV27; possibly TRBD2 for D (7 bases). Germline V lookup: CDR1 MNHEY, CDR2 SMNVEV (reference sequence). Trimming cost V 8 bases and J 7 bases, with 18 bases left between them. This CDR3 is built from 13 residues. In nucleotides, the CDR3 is TGTGCCAGCTCACTGGGGGGGCTGAGGGAGCAGTACTTC. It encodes CASSLGGLREQYF.